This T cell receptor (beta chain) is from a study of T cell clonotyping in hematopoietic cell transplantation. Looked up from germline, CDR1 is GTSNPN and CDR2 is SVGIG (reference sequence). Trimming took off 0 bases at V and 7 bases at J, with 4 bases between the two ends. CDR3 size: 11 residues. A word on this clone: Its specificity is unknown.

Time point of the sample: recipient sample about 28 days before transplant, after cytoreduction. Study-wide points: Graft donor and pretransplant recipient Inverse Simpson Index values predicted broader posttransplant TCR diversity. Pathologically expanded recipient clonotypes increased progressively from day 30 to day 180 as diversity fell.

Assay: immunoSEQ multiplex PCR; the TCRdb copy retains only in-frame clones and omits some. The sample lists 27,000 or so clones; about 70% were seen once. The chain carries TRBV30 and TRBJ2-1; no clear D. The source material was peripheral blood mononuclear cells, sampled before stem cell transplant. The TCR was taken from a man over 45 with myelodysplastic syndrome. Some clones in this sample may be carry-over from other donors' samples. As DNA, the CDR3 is TGTGCCTGGAGTGTACGAAATGAGCAGTTCTTC. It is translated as CAWSVRNEQFF.